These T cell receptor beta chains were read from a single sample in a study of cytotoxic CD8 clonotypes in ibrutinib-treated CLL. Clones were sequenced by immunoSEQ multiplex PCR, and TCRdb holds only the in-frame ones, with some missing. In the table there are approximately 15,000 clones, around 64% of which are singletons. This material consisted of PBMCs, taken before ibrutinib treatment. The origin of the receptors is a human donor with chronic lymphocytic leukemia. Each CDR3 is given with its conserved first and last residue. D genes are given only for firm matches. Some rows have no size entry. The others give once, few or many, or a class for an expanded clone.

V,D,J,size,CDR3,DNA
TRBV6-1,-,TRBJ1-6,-,CASSEAFLNSPLHF,TGTGCCAGCAGTGAAGCGTTCCTTAATTCACCCCTCCACTTT
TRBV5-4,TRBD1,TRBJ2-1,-,CASSIGQGGFNEQFF,TGTGCCAGCAGCATAGGACAGGGGGGGTTCAATGAGCAGTTCTTC
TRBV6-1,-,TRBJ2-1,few,CASSEWGGRINEQFF,TGTGCCAGCAGTGAATGGGGCGGACGAATAAATGAGCAGTTCTTC
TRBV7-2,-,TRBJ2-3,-,CASSTRGYSTDTQYF,TGTGCCAGCAGCACCAGGGGTTACAGCACAGATACGCAGTATTTT
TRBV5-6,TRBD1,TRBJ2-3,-,CASSAGQARTDTQYF,TGTGCCAGCAGCGCCGGACAGGCCCGCACAGATACGCAGTATTTT
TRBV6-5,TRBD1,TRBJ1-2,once,CASSGDRASYGYTF,TGTGCCAGCAGTGGGGACAGGGCGAGCTATGGCTACACCTTC
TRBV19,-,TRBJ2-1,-,CASSWGYGKFF,TGTGCCAGTAGTTGGGGTTATGGGAAGTTCTTC
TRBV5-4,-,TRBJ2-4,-,CASSLAAENIQYF,TGTGCCAGCAGCTTGGCAGCGGAAAACATTCAGTACTTC
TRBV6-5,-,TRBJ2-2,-,CASSYSPGVNTGELFF,TGTGCCAGCAGTTACTCTCCGGGGGTGAACACCGGGGAGCTGTTTTTT
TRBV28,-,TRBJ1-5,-,CASSRQDPNQPQHF,TGTGCCAGCAGCAGACAGGATCCGAATCAGCCCCAGCATTTT
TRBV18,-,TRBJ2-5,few,CASSPPWGFETQYF,TGTGCCAGCTCACCACCTTGGGGGTTTGAGACCCAGTACTTC
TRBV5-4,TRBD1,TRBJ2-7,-,CASSFPGQGVDEQYF,TGTGCCAGCAGCTTTCCGGGACAGGGTGTCGACGAGCAGTACTTC
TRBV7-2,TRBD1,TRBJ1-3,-,CASSPDRGGNTIYF,TGTGCCAGCAGCCCCGACAGGGGCGGAAACACCATATATTTT
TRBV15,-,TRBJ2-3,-,CATSRAGFGAADTQYF,TGTGCCACCAGCAGGGCCGGTTTTGGGGCGGCAGATACGCAGTATTTT
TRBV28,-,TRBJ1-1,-,CASRRNTEAFF,TGTGCCAGCAGGCGGAACACTGAAGCTTTCTTT
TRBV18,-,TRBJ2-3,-,CASSRRARIFGDTQYF,TGTGCCAGCTCACGCAGGGCGAGGATCTTTGGGGATACGCAGTATTTT
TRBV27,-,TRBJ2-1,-,CASGGFNNEQFF,TGTGCCAGCGGGGGATTCAACAATGAGCAGTTCTTC
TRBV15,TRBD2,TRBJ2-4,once,CATSSAVRWRELAKNIQYF,TGTGCCACCAGCAGTGCTGTTCGTTGGCGGGAGTTAGCCAAAAACATTCAGTACTTC
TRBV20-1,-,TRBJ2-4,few,CSAWDQNIQYF,TGCAGTGCTTGGGACCAAAACATTCAGTACTTC
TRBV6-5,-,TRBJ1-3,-,CASRDPGRLNTIYF,TGTGCCAGCAGGGACCCAGGGAGGCTAAACACCATATATTTT
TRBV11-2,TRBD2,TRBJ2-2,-,CASSPWTSGGTGELFF,TGTGCCAGCAGTCCATGGACTAGCGGGGGGACCGGGGAGCTGTTTTTT
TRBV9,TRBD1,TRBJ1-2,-,CASSVVLGTGHGYTF,TGTGCCAGCAGCGTAGTCCTCGGGACAGGTCATGGCTACACCTTC
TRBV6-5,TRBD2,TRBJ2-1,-,CASRNSGGADNEQFF,TGTGCCAGCAGAAACAGCGGGGGGGCAGACAATGAGCAGTTCTTC
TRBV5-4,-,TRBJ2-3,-,CASSLGSGAADTQYF,TGTGCCAGCAGCTTGGGTTCAGGGGCCGCAGATACGCAGTATTTT
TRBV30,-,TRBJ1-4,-,CAWSVQGGGPANEKLFF,TGTGCCTGGAGTGTACAAGGTGGAGGGCCAGCTAATGAAAAACTGTTTTTT
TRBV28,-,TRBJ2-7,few,CASSFGSYSYEQYF,TGTGCCAGCAGTTTCGGGTCTTACTCCTACGAGCAGTACTTC
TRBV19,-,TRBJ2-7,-,CASSSSLTGYEQYF,TGTGCCAGTAGTAGCTCCCTAACCGGTTACGAGCAGTACTTC
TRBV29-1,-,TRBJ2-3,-,CSVQTPNTDTQYF,TGCAGCGTTCAAACCCCTAACACAGATACGCAGTATTTT
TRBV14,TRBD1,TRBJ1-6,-,CASSPRQGTYNSPLHF,TGTGCCAGCAGCCCTCGACAGGGGACTTATAATTCACCCCTCCACTTT
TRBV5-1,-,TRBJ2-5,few,CASRGGPQETQYF,TGCGCCAGCAGGGGGGGGCCCCAAGAGACCCAGTACTTC
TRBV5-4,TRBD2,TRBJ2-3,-,CASSLEAGGGTDTQYF,TGTGCCAGCAGCTTGGAAGCGGGGGGTGGCACAGATACGCAGTATTTT
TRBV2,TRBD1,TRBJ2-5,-,CASSETRQGAKTQYF,TGTGCCAGCAGTGAAACTAGACAGGGGGCGAAGACCCAGTACTTC
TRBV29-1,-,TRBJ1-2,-,CSVAVTGRYGYTF,TGCAGCGTTGCAGTAACCGGACGATATGGCTACACCTTC
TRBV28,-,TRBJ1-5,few,CASSLHRGGNQPQHF,TGTGCCAGCAGTTTACATAGGGGCGGCAATCAGCCCCAGCATTTT
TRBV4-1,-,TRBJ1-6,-,CASSLSSGQNNSPLHF,TGCGCCAGCAGCTTATCCTCGGGGCAGAATAATTCACCCCTCCACTTT
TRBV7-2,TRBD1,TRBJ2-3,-,CASSPRGPGTDTQYF,TGTGCCAGCAGCCCCAGGGGGCCTGGCACAGATACGCAGTATTTT
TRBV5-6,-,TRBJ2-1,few,CASSSLQGFSYNEQFF,TGTGCCAGCAGCTCGTTACAGGGCTTCTCCTACAATGAGCAGTTCTTC
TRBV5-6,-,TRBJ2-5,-,CASSSGTRQETQYF,TGTGCCAGCAGCTCTGGGACTCGTCAAGAGACCCAGTACTTC
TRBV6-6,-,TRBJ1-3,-,CASSTSSGNTIYF,TGTGCCAGCAGTACTAGCTCTGGAAACACCATATATTTT
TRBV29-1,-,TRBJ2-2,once,CSVAGVLDTGELFF,TGCAGCGTTGCGGGGGTTTTGGACACCGGGGAGCTGTTTTTT
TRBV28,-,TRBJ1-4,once,CASSLWNRVGEKLFF,TGTGCCAGCAGTTTATGGAACAGGGTTGGAGAAAAACTGTTTTTT
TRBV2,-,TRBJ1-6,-,CASSEQTVGGSPLHF,TGTGCCAGCAGTGAACAGACAGTTGGGGGTTCACCCCTCCACTTT
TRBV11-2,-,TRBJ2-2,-,CASSQAREVGELFF,TGTGCCAGCAGCCAAGCGCGAGAGGTCGGGGAGCTGTTTTTT
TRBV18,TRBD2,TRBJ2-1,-,CASSPVIPGLAGTNEQFF,TGTGCCAGCTCACCGGTGATTCCGGGACTAGCGGGAACCAATGAGCAGTTCTTC
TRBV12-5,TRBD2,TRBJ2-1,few,CASGWGGRNEQFF,TGTGCTAGTGGTTGGGGCGGGAGGAATGAGCAGTTCTTC
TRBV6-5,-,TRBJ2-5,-,CASSYGGPETQYF,TGTGCCAGCAGTTACGGGGGGCCAGAGACCCAGTACTTC
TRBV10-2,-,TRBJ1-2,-,CASRTRTHGYTF,TGCGCCAGCCGGACCCGAACGCATGGCTACACCTTC
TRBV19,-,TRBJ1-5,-,CASSLAGPNQPQHF,TGTGCCAGTAGTTTGGCAGGGCCTAATCAGCCCCAGCATTTT
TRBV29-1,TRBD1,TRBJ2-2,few,CSVGGREGGELFF,TGCAGCGTAGGGGGCAGGGAAGGCGGGGAGCTGTTTTTT
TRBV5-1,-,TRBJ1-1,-,CASSLDGRPNTEAFF,TGCGCCAGCAGCCTAGATGGCCGACCGAACACTGAAGCTTTCTTT
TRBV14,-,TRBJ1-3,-,CASSRGIGNTIYF,TGTGCCAGCAGCCGCGGGATTGGAAACACCATATATTTT
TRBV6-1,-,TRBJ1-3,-,CASSDGGGGNTIYF,TGTGCCAGCAGTGATGGAGGGGGAGGAAACACCATATATTTT
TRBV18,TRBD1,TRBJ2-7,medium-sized,CASSLFYRGVYEQYF,TGTGCCAGCTCCCTTTTCTACAGGGGCGTTTACGAGCAGTACTTC
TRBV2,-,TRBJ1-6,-,CASSEWTFLNSPLHF,TGTGCCAGCAGTGAATGGACCTTTTTGAATTCACCCCTCCACTTT
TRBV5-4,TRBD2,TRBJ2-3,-,CASSPWTSSRRTQYF,TGTGCCAGCAGCCCCTGGACTAGCTCGAGGCGTACGCAGTATTTT